The clone carrying this T cell receptor (beta chain) has at least ten counts. Its antigen is undetermined. The sample is drawn from a study of T cells after yellow fever vaccination. Study as a whole: Fractions of limited cellularity were prepared by means of SMART-Seq v4 Ultra Low Input. Findings of the study overall: FACS-sorted repertoires might harbor abundant contaminating clonotypes from the bulk population. Most clones from primary vaccination were detected again post-booster (about 95% CD4, about 85% CD8).

One entry per CDR3 protein, called by TCRdb with MiXCR from the 5' RACE reads. The table includes 250,000 to 300,000 distinct CDR3 sequences, roughly 13% detected once. The CDR3 length is 13 residues. Germline V gene data show CDR1 as SQVTM and CDR2 as ANQGSEA. V lost 7 bases, J lost 0 bases, and 12 bases lay in between. The chain recombines TRBV29-1 with TRBJ1-1, with unresolved D. The sample consisted of CD4+ T cells sorted from PBMCs, taken 45 days after the yellow fever booster vaccination. The source of this sequence is a man aged 25 to 45 who received the YFV17D yellow fever vaccine. The CDR3 DNA sequence: TGCAGCGCCGAGGTCAGTTTGAACACTGAAGCTTTCTTT. This encodes CSAEVSLNTEAFF. The entire variable domain, with the rest obtained from reference TRBV29-1 and TRBJ1-1, is as follows: SAVISQKPSRDICQRGTSLTIQCQVDSQVTMMFWYRQQPGQSLTLIATANQGSEATYESGFVIDKFPISRPNLTFSTLTVSNMSPEDSSIYLCSAEVSLNTEAFFGQGTRLTVV.